This T cell receptor (beta chain) was retrieved from a study of blood T cell repertoires in COVID-19 (dated by TCRdb to about 2020). With regard to the full study: Samples covering the acute and convalescent phases of COVID-19 were provided by collaborators in the United States, Italy and Spain. The dataset comprised deeply sampled blood TCRbeta repertoires from subjects exposed to, actively infected with, or recovered from COVID-19. A de-identified subject ID, COVID-19 status, age in years and sex were almost always included in the sample metadata. The material from the prospective study consisted of cDNA or gDNA derived from T cells, B-cell-depleted T cells, or PBMCs. The repertoires were released in a freely available public database meant as a resource for research on the immune response to SARS-CoV-2. HLA class I and class II types, where available, came from metadata supplied by the sample provider rather than from assay-based typing. Samples came from the ongoing ImmuneRACE study (first 160 participants) plus 1,254 subjects from 6 global collaborators.

V is shortened by 0 bases, J by 7 bases, and the region joining them spans 11 bases. CDR3 length: 14 amino acids, cysteine to phenylalanine. Only the CDR3 DNA stays, 42 bases, in frame from base 1. CDR1 and CDR2 were assigned from the germline V gene as SGDLS and YYNGEE. TCRbeta CDR3 regions were amplified from genomic DNA using the immunoSEQ Assay, a bias-controlled multiplex PCR. The paper's data handling went like this. The number of nucleated cells in each sample was estimated by amplification of reference gene primers within the assay. Sequence reads were collapsed and filtered to measure the absolute abundance of every unique TCRbeta CDR3 rearrangement. For each sample, productive Simpson clonality was calculated by taking the square root of Simpson's diversity index across productive rearrangements. In TCRdb, the immuneACCESS table is reduced to in-frame sequences with V and J assigned. These tables do not hold every clone; where another copy was compared, an unresolved V gene accounts for under half, and the others remain unexplained. V, J and clone size reflect that table, while D and trimming were determined from the DNA. The sample table holds 200,000 to 250,000 clones, of which approximately 85% were seen once. 2.4% of the sample comes from the top ten.

On the study overall, not on this receptor specifically: The quantity of clinical and demographic metadata differed by source and by participant and was supplied without curation.

Concerning this clone itself: Its target antigen remains unknown. The sample holds no much larger clone one base away, and base qualities are not on file.

At one collaborating source in Seattle, patients were enrolled during active infection and were followed longitudinally through the course of disease. Each collaborating institution followed its own protocols to collect whole blood in K2EDTA tubes. For TCRbeta analysis, collaborator samples were shipped as frozen whole blood, as isolated PBMCs, or as DNA extracted from either sample type. This clonotype was sampled from a woman between 65 and 79 years old with COVID-19, enrolled during active disease. Sequenced input: peripheral blood. The rearranged chain carries TRBV9 and TRBJ1-3; too little of a D gene remains to name it. The bases are TGTGCCAGCAGCGTAGAACCGTTCGGGAACACCATATATTTT. The encoded protein is CASSVEPFGNTIYF.